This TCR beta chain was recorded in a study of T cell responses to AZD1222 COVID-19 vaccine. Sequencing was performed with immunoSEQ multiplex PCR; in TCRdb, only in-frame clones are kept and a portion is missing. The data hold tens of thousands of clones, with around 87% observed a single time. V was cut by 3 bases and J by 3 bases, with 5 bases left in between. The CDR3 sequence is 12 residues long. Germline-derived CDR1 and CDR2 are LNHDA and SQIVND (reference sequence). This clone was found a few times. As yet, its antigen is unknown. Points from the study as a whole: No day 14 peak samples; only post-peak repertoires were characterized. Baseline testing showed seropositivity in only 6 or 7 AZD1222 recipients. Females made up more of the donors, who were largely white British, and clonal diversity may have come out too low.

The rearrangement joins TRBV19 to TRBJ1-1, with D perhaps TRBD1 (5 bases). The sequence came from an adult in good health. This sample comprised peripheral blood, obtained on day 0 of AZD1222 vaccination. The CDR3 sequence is CASSIRDTEAFF. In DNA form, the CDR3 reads TGTGCCAGTAGTATCAGGGACACTGAAGCTTTCTTT.